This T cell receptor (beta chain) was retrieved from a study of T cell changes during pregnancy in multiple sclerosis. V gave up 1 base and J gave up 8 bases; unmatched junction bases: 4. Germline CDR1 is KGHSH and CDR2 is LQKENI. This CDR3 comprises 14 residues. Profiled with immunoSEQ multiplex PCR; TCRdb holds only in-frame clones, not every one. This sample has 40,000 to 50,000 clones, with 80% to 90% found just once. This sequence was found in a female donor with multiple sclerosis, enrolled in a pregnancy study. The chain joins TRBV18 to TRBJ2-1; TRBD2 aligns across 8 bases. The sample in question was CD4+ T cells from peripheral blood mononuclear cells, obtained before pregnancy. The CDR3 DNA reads TGTGCCAGCTCACCACGCGGACTAGCCGATGAGCAGTTCTTC. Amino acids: CASSPRGLADEQFF.